This T cell receptor beta chain is from a study of cytomegalovirus exposure and HLA in healthy donors. As regards this clone: Its antigen is still unknown.

V was clipped by 4 bases and J by 0 bases; unmatched bases: 4. CDR1 is SGDLS, CDR2 YYNGEE, per germline. CDR3 length: 15 amino acids. Whole-study results and caveats: Analyses of presence/absence relied on an assumption of roughly uniform sequencing depth across donors. Most subjects' HLA-A and HLA-B alleles were reportedly predicted from TCR beta sequences. Testing in vitro showed a few CMV-associated chains specific for CMV antigens.

Donors were ostensibly healthy at sampling, although undocumented immune exposures were probable. Both 60 Vbeta primers and 13 Jbeta primers went into the PCR. The assay was immunoSEQ multiplex PCR, and TCRdb's table has in-frame clones only and misses some. The table lists under 200,000 clones, around 80% of them singletons, with about 1.9% in the top ten. The source is a woman in her twenties or thirties in good health and CMV-seropositive. Sequences were obtained from PBMCs. The chain carries TRBV9 and TRBJ2-7, with 10 bases identical to TRBD2. The CDR3 coding sequence is TGTGCCAGCAGCCAAACTAGCGGGGCCTCCTACGAGCAGTACTTC. Encoded protein: CASSQTSGASYEQYF.